Listed here are 9 T cell receptor beta chains from one sample, sequenced in a study of Ad26.COV2.S vaccination and SARS-CoV-2 variants. Assay: immunoSEQ multiplex PCR; the TCRdb copy retains only in-frame clones and omits some. In the table there are 350,000 to 400,000 clones, around 89% of which are singletons. As for treatment: some 19 received Ad26.COV2.S at low or high dose, single or two shots; five or six received placebo; per-sample allocation not given. Day 63 following the first vaccine or placebo injection was when the samples were taken. The sequencing used peripheral blood, collected in a trial of Ad26.COV2.S vaccine versus placebo. Receptor source: a person aged 18-60 years who received the Ad26.COV2.S COVID-19 vaccine or a placebo.

The chain carries TRBV11-2 and TRBJ2-1; TRBD2 aligns across 10 bases. V lost 7 bases and J lost 10; bases outside the gene matches: 13. The CDR3 totals 15 residues. Looked up from germline, CDR1 is SGHAT and CDR2 is FQNNGV. Here the CDR3 DNA reads TGTGCCAGCACCCCGAGGGGGGTAGCGGGAGGAGAGCAGTTCTTC. It encodes CASTPRGVAGGEQFF.

The chain combines TRBV19 with TRBJ2-1; 7 positions agree with TRBD2. With V trimmed by 10 bases and J by 13 bases, 22 bases remained unmatched. CDR1 and CDR2 from the germline V gene are LNHDA and SQIVND (reference sequence). This CDR3 spans 15 amino acids. CDR3 coding DNA: TGTGCCACCGAAAGGGCTAGCGGAGACAGCTTTGGACAGTTCTTC. Translating it yields CATERASGDSFGQFF. Using reference TRBV19 and TRBJ2-1 for the parts outside the CDR3, the full variable domain is DGGITQSPKYLFRKEGQNVTLSCEQNLNHDAMYWYRQDPGQGLRLIYYSQIVNDFQKGDIAEGYSVSREKKESFPLTVTSAQKNPTAFYLCATERASGDSFGQFFGPGTRLTVL.

This sequence joins TRBV6-6 and TRBJ2-1; 13 nucleotides align to TRBD2. Losses at the gene ends were 6 bases for V and 7 bases for J; bases not matched to a gene: 6. Per germline, CDR1 MNHNY and CDR2 SVGAGI (reference sequence). The CDR3 contains 15 residues. The CDR3 DNA reads TGTGCCAGCAGCCCACTAGCGGGAGGGCCGAATGAGCAGTTCTTC. Its translation: CASSPLAGGPNEQFF.

The chain carries TRBV4-3 and TRBJ2-2; 8 nucleotides agree with TRBD2. V lost 0 bases and J lost 8; bases outside the gene matches: 17. CDR1 and CDR2 from the germline V gene are LGHNA and YSLEER. The CDR3 totals 19 residues. This CDR3 reads CASSQDKLQPGLGGGELFF. CDR3 in DNA: TGCGCCAGCAGCCAAGATAAGCTTCAACCGGGACTAGGAGGGGGGGAGCTGTTTTTT.

The chain carries TRBV6-5 and TRBJ1-1, with D perhaps TRBD1 (5 bases). V was pared by 4 bases and J by 3 bases, with 12 bases between. CDR3 length equals 14 residues. Germline-derived CDR1 and CDR2 are MNHEY and SVGAGI. The CDR3 DNA sequence: TGTGCCAGCAGTTCCGATTGGGGGGACACTGAAGCTTTCTTT. As protein: CASSSDWGDTEAFF.

The chain employs TRBV2 and TRBJ2-6; 11 nucleotides agree with TRBD1. The germline gives CDR1 SNHLY, CDR2 FYNNEI. J lost 2 bases, V lost 6 bases, and 6 bases had no gene match. The CDR3 loop spans 17 amino acids. The CDR3 nucleotides read TGTGCCAGCAGGGACGGACAGGGGGCGGCTGGGGCCAACGTCCTGACTTTC. Its translation: CASRDGQGAAGANVLTF.

The count of this clone is one. CDR3 amino acids: CASSSTGRQEQYF. The DNA for the CDR3 is TGTGCCAGCAGTTCGACAGGGAGACAAGAGCAGTACTTC. J is TRBJ2-7 and V is TRBV28; TRBD1 matches at 7 bases. Germline V gene lookup returns CDR1 MDHEN and CDR2 SYDVKM. The CDR3 runs to 13 residues. The V gene end was trimmed by 4 bases and the J gene end by 7 bases; junction bases not matched to a gene: 7.

V is TRBV30 and J is TRBJ2-7; TRBD1 matches 9 bases. This CDR3 contains 16 residues. The germline gives CDR1 GTSNPN, CDR2 SVGIG (reference sequence). V lost 5 bases to trimming and J lost 2 bases; unmatched junction nucleotides: 13. CDR3 nucleotide sequence: TGTGCCTGGGCAGGGACAGGGAGATCCTATACCTACGAGCAGTACTTC. Protein: CAWAGTGRSYTYEQYF.

The chain employs TRBV6-1 and TRBJ1-2, with D possibly matching TRBD1 (5 bases). The CDR3 is made up of 18 amino acids. Germline V lookup: CDR1 MNHNS, CDR2 SASEGT. V shed 1 base and J shed 0 bases, with 18 bases lying between them. The CDR3 DNA sequence: TGTGCCAGCAGTGAAGATACTAGGGGACGACTAGCTAACTATGGCTACACCTTC. Amino acids: CASSEDTRGRLANYGYTF.